The 3 T cell receptor beta chains given below trace back to one sample, sequenced in a study of early T cells in non-severe SARS-CoV-2 infection. Using its own MiXCR run on the 5' RACE reads, TCRdb lists one record per CDR3 protein. The repertoire holds about 83,000 distinct CDR3 sequences, with 10% to 15% as singletons. What was sequenced was whole blood. The receptors originated from an adult who was a healthcare worker with PCR-confirmed SARS-CoV-2 infection or an uninfected control (not recorded which).

This chain joins TRBV5-4 and TRBJ1-3; 7 bases fit TRBD1. This CDR3 is built from 14 residues. Germline CDR1 is SGHNT and CDR2 is YYREEE (reference sequence). After removal of 4 bases from V and 6 bases from J, the junction contained 7 bases not matched to a gene. CDR3 in amino acids: CASSETGTENTIYF. DNA for the CDR3: TGTGCCAGCAGCGAGACAGGGACTGAAAACACCATATATTTT.

This clonotype was seen repeatedly, ten times or more. The CDR3 reads CSAREGTVYGPQHF. The CDR3 coding sequence is TGCAGTGCTAGAGAGGGGACAGTTTACGGGCCCCAGCATTTT. The chain links TRBV20-1 to TRBJ1-5; TRBD1 matches 7 bases. The CDR3 is 14 residues long. V was clipped by 0 bases and J by 9 bases; unmatched bases: 8. Germline CDR1 DFQATT, CDR2 SNEGSKA (reference sequence).

This clonotype was seen many times. The V call is TRBV29-1, the J call TRBJ2-1; D is unresolved. Per germline, CDR1 SQVTM and CDR2 ANQGSEA. This CDR3 has 10 residues. Trimming left V 4 bases short and J 7 bases short, with 5 bases between. The CDR3 loop reads CSVAANEQFF. The CDR3 nucleotides read TGCAGCGTTGCGGCAAATGAGCAGTTCTTC.